This note documents a single T cell receptor beta chain sequence. The target antigen is unknown. This specimen comes from a study of T cell repertoires in cytomegalovirus infection. General study results and limits: CMV-specific HLA-C-restricted TCR beta clonotypes dominated the ex vivo response.

TCRdb ran MiXCR on the reads and lists one entry per CDR3 protein. The sample holds about 400,000 distinct CDR3 sequences, approximately 18% seen once. Trimming cost V 5 bases and J 3 bases, with 13 bases left between them. The CDR3 is 14 residues long. Per germline, CDR1 SGHVS and CDR2 FNYEAQ. This receptor was obtained from a human donor in good health (CMV status not recorded). Some clones in this sample may be carry-over from other donors' samples. The sequencing input was PBMCs. This chain uses TRBV7-6 with TRBJ1-2; D is uncertain. The CDR3 DNA sequence: TGTGCCAGCAGCCCCGGGTACAGCTACTATGGCTACACCTTC. Translated: CASSPGYSYYGYTF.